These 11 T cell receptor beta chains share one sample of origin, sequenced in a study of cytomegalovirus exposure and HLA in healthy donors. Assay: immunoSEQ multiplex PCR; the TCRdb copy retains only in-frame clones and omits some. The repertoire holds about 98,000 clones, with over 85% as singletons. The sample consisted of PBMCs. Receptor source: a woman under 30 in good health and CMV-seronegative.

DNA for the CDR3: TGTGCCAGCAGTCTCGTCAGGGTCCCCACAGATACGCAGTATTTT. It is translated as CASSLVRVPTDTQYF. The gene calls are TRBV6-1 and TRBJ2-3; D might be TRBD1 (5 bases). From germline, CDR1 is MNHNS and CDR2 SASEGT. Trimming cost V 5 bases and J 2 bases, with 14 bases left between them. This CDR3 is built from 15 residues.

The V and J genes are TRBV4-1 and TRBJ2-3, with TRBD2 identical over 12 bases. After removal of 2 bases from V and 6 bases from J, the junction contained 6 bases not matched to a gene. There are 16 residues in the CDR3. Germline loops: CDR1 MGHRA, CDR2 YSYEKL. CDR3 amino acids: CASSQQLLAGGDTQYF. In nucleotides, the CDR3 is TGCGCCAGCAGCCAACAACTACTAGCGGGAGGCGATACGCAGTATTTT.

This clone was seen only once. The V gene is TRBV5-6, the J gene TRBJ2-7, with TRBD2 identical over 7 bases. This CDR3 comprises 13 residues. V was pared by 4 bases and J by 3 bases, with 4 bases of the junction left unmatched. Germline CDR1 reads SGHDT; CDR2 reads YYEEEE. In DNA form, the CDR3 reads TGTGCCAGCAGCGGGGGGACTAACTACGAGCAGTACTTC. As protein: CASSGGTNYEQYF.

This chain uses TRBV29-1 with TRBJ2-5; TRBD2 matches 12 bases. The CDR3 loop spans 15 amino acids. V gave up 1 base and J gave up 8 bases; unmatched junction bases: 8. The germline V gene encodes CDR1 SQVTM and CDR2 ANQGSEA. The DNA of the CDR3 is TGCAGCGTTGAAGGAGCACTAGCGGGAGGAACTACCCAGTACTTC. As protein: CSVEGALAGGTTQYF.

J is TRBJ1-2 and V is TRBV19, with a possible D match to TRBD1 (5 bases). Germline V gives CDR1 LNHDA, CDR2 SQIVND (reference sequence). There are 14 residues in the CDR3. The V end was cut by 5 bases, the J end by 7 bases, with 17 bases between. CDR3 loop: CASSRRGAWSGYTF. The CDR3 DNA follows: TGTGCCAGTAGTCGAAGGGGCGCGTGGAGTGGCTACACCTTC.

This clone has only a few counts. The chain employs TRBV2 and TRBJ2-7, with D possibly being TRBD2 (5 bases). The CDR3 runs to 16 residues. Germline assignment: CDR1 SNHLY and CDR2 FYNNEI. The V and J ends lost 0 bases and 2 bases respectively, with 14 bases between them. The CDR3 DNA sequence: TGTGCCAGCAGTGAAGCGCGGGCTGGGGTGCCCTACGAGCAGTACTTC. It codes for CASSEARAGVPYEQYF.

Written as DNA, the CDR3 is TGTGCCATCAGTGAAGTCGACAGGGTTCAGGGACCGGACTATGGCTACACCTTC. It yields the protein CAISEVDRVQGPDYGYTF. J is TRBJ1-2 and V is TRBV10-3; TRBD1 matches at 7 bases. Germline-derived CDR1 and CDR2 are ENHRY and SYGVKD. The CDR3 spans 18 residues. The V segment lost 3 bases and the J segment 3 bases; nucleotides outside the gene matches: 16.

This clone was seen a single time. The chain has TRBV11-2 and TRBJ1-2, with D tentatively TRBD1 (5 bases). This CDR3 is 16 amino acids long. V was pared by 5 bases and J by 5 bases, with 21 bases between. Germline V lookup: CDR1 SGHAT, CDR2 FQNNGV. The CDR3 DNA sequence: TGTGCCAGCAGCATACCAGGGCTCCGGAACAGATATGGCTACACCTTC. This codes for CASSIPGLRNRYGYTF.

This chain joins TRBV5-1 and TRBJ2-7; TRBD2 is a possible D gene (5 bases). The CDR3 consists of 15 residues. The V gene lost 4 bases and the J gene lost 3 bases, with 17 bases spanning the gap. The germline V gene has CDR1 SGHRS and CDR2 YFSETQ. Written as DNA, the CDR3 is TGCGCCAGCAGCCCCAGCGAGCGGCACCTCTACGAGCAGTACTTC. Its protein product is CASSPSERHLYEQYF.

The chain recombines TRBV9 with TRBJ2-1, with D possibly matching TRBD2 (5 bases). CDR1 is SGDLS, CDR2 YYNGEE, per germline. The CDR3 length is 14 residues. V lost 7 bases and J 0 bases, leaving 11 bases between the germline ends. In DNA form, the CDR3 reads TGTGCCAGCGGGAGTCCTCGCTCCTACAATGAGCAGTTCTTC. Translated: CASGSPRSYNEQFF. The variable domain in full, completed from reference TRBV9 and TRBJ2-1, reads DSGVTQTPKHLITATGQRVTLRCSPRSGDLSVYWYQQSLDQGLQFLIQYYNGEERAKGNILERFSAQQFPDLHSELNLSSLELGDSALYFCASGSPRSYNEQFFGPGTRLTVL.

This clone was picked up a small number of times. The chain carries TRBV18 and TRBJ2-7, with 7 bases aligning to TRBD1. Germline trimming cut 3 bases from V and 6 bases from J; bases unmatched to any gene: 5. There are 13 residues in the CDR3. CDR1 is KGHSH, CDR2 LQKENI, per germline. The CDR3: CASSPWTGTEQYF. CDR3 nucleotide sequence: TGTGCCAGCTCACCCTGGACAGGCACCGAGCAGTACTTC.